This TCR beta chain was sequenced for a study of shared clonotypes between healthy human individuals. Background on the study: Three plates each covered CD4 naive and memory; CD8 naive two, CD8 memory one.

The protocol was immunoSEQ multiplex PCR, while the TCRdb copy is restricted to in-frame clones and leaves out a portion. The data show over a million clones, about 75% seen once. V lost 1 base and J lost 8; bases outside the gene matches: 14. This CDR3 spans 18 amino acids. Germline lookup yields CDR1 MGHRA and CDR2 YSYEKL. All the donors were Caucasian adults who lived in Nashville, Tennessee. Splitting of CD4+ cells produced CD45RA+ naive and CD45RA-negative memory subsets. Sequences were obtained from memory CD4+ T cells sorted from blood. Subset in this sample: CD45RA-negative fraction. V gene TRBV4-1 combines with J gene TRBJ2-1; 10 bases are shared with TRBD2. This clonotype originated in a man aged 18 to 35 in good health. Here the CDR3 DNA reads TGCGCCAGCAGCCAAGTTGGGGCTAGCGGGGGTCGTGAAGATGAGCAGTTCTTC. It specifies CASSQVGASGGREDEQFF.